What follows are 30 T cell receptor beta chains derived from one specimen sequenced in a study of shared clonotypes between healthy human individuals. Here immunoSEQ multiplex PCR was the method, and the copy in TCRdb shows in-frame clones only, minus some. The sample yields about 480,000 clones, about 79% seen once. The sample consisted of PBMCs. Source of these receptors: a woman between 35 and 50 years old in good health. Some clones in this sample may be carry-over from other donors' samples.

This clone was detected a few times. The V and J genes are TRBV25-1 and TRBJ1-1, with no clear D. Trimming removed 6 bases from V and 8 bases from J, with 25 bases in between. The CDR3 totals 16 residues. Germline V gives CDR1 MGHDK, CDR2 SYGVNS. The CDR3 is CASRARPGLGPEEAFF. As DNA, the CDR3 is TGTGCCAGCAGGGCCAGACCTGGACTGGGCCCTGAGGAAGCTTTCTTT.

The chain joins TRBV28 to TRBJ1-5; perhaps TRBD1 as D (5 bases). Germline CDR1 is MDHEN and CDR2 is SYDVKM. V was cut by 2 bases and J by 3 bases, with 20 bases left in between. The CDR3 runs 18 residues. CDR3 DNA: TGTGCCAGCAGTTTAACGGGACCTGGGCAGAGAAACAATCAGCCCCAGCATTTT. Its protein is CASSLTGPGQRNNQPQHF.

The CDR3 region has the DNA TGTGCCAGCTCACCGACAGGGAATGGGGCCAACGTCCTGACTTTC. As protein: CASSPTGNGANVLTF. This chain uses TRBV18 with TRBJ2-6; 7 bases line up with TRBD1. Germline loops: CDR1 KGHSH, CDR2 LQKENI. Losses at the gene ends were 3 bases for V and 3 bases for J; bases not matched to a gene: 2. This CDR3 region has 15 residues.

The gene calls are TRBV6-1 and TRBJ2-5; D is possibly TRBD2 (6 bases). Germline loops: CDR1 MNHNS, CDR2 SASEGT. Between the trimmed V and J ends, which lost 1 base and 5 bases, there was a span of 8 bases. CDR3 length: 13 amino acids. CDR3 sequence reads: CASSEVAAETQYF. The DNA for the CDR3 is TGTGCCAGCAGTGAAGTAGCGGCGGAGACCCAGTACTTC.

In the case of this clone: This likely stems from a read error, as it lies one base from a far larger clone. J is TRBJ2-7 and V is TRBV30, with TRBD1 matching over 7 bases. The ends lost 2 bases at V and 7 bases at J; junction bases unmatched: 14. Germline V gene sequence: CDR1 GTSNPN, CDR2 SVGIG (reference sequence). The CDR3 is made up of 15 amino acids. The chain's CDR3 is CAWSRGQVLVEEQYF. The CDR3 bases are TGTGCCTGGAGTCGAGGACAGGTACTAGTAGAGGAGCAGTACTTC.

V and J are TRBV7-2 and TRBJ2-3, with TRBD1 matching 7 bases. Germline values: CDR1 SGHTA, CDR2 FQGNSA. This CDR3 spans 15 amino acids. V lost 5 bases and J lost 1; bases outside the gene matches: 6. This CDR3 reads CASSPRQGGTDTQYF. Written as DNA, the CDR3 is TGTGCCAGCAGCCCGCGACAGGGTGGCACAGATACGCAGTATTTT.

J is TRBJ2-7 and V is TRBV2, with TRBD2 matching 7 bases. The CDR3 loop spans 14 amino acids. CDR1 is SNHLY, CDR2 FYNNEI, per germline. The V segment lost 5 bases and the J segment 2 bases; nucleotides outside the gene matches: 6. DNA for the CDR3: TGTGCCAGCAGTCCCCCCAGCGGGACCTACGAGCAGTACTTC. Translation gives CASSPPSGTYEQYF.

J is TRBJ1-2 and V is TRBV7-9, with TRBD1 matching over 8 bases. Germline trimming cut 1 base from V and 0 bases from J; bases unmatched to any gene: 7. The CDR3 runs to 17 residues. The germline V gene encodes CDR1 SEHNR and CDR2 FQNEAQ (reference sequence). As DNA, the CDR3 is TGTGCCAGCAGCTTAGGGGACAGGTCTTTAGCTAACTATGGCTACACCTTC. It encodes CASSLGDRSLANYGYTF. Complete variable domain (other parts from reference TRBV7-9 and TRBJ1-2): DTGVSQNPRHKITKRGQNVTFRCDPISEHNRLYWYRQTLGQGPEFLTYFQNEAQLEKSRLLSDRFSAERPKGSFSTLEIQRTEQGDSAMYLCASSLGDRSLANYGYTFGSGTRLTVV.

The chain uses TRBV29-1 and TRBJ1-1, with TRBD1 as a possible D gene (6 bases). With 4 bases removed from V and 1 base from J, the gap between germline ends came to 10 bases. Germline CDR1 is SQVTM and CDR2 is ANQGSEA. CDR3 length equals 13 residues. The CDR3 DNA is TGCAGCGTTGGGGGACACCCGAACACTGAAGCTTTCTTT. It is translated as CSVGGHPNTEAFF.

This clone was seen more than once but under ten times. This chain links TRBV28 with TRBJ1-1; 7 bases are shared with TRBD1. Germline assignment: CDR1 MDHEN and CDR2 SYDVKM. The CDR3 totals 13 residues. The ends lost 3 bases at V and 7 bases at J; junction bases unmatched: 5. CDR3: CASSLARGDEAFF. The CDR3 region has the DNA TGTGCCAGCAGTTTGGCCAGGGGGGATGAAGCTTTCTTT.

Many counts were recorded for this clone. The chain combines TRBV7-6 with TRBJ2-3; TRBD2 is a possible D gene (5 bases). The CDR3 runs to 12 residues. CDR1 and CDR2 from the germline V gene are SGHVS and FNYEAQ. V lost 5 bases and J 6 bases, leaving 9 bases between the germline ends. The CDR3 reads CASSQSGDTQYF. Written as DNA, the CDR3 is TGTGCCAGCAGCCAATCGGGGGATACGCAGTATTTT.

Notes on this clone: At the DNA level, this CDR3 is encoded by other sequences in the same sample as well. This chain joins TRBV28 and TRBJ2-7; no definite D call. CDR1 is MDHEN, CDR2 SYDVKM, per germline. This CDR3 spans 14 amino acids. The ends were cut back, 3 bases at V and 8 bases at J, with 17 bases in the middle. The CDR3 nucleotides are TGTGCCAGCAGTTTCCGGTTGGAAGAGTCGAAGCAGTACTTC. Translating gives CASSFRLEESKQYF.

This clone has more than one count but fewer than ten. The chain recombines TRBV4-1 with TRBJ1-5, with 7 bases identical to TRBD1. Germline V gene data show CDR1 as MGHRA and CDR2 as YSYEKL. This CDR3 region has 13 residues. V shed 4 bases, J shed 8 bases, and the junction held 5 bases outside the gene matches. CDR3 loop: CASSRYRGEPQHF. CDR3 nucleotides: TGCGCCAGCAGCCGGTACAGGGGAGAGCCCCAGCATTTT.

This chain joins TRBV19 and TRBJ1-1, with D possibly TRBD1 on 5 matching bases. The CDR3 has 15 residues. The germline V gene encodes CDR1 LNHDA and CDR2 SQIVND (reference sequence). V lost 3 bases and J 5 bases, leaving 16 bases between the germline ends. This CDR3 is CASSMVGGRGTEAFF. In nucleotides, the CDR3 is TGTGCCAGTAGTATGGTGGGGGGTCGGGGTACTGAAGCTTTCTTT.

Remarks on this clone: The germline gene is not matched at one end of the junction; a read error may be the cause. CDR3 sequence reads: CASSFSGDYGHTF. CDR3 DNA sequence: TGTGCCAGCAGCTTTTCGGGGGACTATGGCCACACCTTC. The rearrangement joins TRBV7-2 to TRBJ1-2, with D tentatively TRBD1 (5 bases). CDR3 length: 13 amino acids. Germline values: CDR1 SGHTA, CDR2 FQGNSA. Full variable domain (missing parts from reference TRBV7-2 and TRBJ1-2): GAGVSQSPSNKVTEKGKDVELRCDPISGHTALYWYRQSLGQGLEFLIYFQGNSAPDKSGLPSDRFSAERTGGSVSTLTIQRTQQEDSAVYLCASSFSGDYGHTFGSGTRLTVV.

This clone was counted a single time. The CDR3, as DNA: TGTGCCAGCAGCACACTAGCGGGAGGGCCTTACAATGAGCAGTTCTTC. Translating it yields CASSTLAGGPYNEQFF. The chain uses TRBV27 and TRBJ2-1; 13 bases map to TRBD2. The V segment lost 6 bases and the J segment 4 bases; nucleotides outside the gene matches: 6. CDR1 is MNHEY, CDR2 SMNVEV, per germline (reference sequence). CDR3 length: 16 residues.

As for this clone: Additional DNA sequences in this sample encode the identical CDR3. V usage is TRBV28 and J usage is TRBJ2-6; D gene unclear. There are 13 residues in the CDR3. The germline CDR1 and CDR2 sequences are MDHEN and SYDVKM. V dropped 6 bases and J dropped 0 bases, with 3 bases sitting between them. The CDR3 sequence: CASSLSGANVLTF. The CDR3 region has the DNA TGTGCCAGCAGCCTCTCTGGGGCCAACGTCCTGACTTTC.

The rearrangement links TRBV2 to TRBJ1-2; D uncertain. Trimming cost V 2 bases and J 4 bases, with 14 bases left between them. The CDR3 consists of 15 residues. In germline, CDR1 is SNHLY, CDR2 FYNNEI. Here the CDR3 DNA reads TGTGCCAGCAGTGAATCGGGCAGGACTTTCTATGGCTACACCTTC. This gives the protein CASSESGRTFYGYTF.

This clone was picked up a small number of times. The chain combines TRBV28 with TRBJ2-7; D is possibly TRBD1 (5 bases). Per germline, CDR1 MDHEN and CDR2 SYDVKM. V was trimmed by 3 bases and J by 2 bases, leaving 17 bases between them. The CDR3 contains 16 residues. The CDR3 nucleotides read TGTGCCAGCAGTTTCCGGCTCGACAGCCTAACCTACGAGCAGTACTTC. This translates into CASSFRLDSLTYEQYF.

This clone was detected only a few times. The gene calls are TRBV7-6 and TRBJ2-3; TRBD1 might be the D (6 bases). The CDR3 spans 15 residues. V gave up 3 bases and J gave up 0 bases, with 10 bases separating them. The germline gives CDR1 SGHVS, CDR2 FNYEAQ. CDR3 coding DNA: TGTGCCAGCAGCTTCACAGGGATTAGCACAGATACGCAGTATTTT. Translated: CASSFTGISTDTQYF. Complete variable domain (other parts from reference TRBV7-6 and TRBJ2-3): GAGVSQSPRYKVTKRGQDVALRCDPISGHVSLYWYRQALGQGPEFLTYFNYEAQQDKSGLPNDRFSAERPEGSISTLTIQRTEQRDSAMYRCASSFTGISTDTQYFGPGTRLTVL.

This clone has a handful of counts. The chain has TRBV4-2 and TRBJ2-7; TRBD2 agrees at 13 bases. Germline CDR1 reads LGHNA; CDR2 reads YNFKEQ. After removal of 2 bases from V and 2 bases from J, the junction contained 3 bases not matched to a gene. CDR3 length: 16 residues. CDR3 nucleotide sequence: TGTGCCAGCAGCCAATATGGGACTAGCGGGGCCTACGAGCAGTACTTC. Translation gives CASSQYGTSGAYEQYF.

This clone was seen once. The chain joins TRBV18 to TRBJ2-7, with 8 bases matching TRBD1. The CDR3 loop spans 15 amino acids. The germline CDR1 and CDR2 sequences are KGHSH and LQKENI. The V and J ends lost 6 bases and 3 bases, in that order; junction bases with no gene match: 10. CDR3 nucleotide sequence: TGTGCCAGCTCTCAAGGACAGGGCGAGGGCTACGAGCAGTACTTC. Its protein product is CASSQGQGEGYEQYF.

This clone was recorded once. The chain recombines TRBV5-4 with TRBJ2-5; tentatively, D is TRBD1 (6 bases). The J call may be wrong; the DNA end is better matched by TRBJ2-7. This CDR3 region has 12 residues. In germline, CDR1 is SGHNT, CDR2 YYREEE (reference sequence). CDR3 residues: CASSTQGYEQYF. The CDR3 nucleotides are TGTGCCAGCAGTACACAGGGCTACGAGCAGTACTTC.

For the CDR3, the DNA is TGTGCCAGCTTGCGGGACAGGGTAGGACAGCCCCAGCATTTT. Translating it yields CASLRDRVGQPQHF. V and J are TRBV6-1 and TRBJ1-5; 9 bases match TRBD1. This CDR3 is 14 amino acids long. Losses at the gene ends were 8 bases for V and 7 bases for J; bases not matched to a gene: 9. Germline-derived CDR1 and CDR2 are MNHNS and SASEGT.

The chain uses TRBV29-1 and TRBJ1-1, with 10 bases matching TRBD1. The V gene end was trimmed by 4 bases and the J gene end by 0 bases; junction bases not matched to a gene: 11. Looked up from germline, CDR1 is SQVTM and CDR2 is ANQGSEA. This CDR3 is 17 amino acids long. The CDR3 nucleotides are TGCAGCGTTGCGTATTGGTCGGGACAGGGGTTGAACACTGAAGCTTTCTTT. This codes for CSVAYWSGQGLNTEAFF.

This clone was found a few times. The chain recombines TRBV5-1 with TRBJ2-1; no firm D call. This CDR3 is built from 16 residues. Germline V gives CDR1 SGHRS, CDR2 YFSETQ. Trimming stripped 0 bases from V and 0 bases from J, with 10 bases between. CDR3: CASSLETTVSYNEQFF. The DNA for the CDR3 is TGCGCCAGCAGCTTGGAAACTACCGTCTCCTACAATGAGCAGTTCTTC. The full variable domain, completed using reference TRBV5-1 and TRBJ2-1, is KAGVTQTPRYLIKTRGQQVTLSCSPISGHRSVSWYQQTPGQGLQFLFEYFSETQRNKGNFPGRFSGRQFSNSRSEMNVSTLELGDSALYLCASSLETTVSYNEQFFGPGTRLTVL.

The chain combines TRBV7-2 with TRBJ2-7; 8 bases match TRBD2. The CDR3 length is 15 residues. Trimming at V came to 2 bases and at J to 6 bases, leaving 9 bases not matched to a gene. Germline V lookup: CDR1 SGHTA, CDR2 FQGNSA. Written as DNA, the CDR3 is TGTGCCAGCAGCTTAAGGACCGGGAGGGTGAGCGAGCAGTACTTC. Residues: CASSLRTGRVSEQYF.

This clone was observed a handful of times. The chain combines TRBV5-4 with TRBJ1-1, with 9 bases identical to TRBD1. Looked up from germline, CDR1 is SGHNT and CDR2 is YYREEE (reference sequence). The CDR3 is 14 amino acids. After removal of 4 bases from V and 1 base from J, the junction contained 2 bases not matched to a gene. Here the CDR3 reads CASSRGQGNTEAFF. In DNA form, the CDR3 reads TGTGCCAGCAGCCGGGGACAGGGGAACACTGAAGCTTTCTTT.

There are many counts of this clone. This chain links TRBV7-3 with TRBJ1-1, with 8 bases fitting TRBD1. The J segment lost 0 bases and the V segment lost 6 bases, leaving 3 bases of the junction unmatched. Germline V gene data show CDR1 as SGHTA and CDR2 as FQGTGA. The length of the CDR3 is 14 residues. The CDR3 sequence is CASSLDRVNTEAFF. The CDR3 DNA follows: TGTGCCAGCAGTCTGGACAGGGTGAACACTGAAGCTTTCTTT.

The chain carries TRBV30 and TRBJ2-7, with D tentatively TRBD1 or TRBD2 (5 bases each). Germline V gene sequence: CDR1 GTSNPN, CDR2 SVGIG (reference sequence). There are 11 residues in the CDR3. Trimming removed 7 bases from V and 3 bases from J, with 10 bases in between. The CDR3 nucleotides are TGTGCCTCCGGGACCAACTACGAGCAGTACTTC. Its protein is CASGTNYEQYF.